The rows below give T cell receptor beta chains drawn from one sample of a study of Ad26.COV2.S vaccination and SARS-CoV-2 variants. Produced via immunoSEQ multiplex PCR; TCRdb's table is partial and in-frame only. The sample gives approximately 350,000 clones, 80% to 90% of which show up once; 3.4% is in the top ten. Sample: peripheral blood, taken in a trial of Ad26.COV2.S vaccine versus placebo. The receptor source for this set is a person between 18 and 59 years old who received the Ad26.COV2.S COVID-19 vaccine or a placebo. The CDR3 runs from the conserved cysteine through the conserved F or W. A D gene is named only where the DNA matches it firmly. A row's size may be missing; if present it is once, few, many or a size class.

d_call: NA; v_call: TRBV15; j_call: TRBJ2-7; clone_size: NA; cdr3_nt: TGTGCCACCAGGCCTTACAGCGACTCCTACGAGCAGTACTTC; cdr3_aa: CATRPYSDSYEQYF
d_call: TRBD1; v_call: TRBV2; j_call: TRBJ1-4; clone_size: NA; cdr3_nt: TGTGCCAGCAGCCGGGACAGGGTGAGAGAAAAACTGTTTTTT; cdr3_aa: CASSRDRVREKLFF
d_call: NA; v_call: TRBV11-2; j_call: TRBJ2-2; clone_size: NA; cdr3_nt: TGTGCCAGCAGCTCCATCCGGGACAAGGCAGGGGAGCTGTTTTTT; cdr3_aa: CASSSIRDKAGELFF
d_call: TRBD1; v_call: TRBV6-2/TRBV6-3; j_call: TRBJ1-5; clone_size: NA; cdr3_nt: TGTGCCAGCAGTTACAGCCCGGGACAGGGGGCCTTGCTTAGCAATCAGCCCCAGCATTTT; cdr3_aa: CASSYSPGQGALLSNQPQHF
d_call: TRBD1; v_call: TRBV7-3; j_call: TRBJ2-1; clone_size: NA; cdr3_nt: TGTGCCAGCAGCTTGGGGACAGGATTATCCTACAATGAGCAGTTCTTC; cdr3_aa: CASSLGTGLSYNEQFF
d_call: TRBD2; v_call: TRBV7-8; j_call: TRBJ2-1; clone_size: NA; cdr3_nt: TGTGCCAGCAGCACTGGACTAGCGAACTCCTACAATGAGCAGTTCTTC; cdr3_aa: CASSTGLANSYNEQFF
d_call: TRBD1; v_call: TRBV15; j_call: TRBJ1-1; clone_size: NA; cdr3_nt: TGTGCCACCACCCCCGGGACAGGGAGGACTGAAGCTTTCTTT; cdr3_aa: CATTPGTGRTEAFF
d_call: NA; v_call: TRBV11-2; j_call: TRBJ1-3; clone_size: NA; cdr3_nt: TGTGCCAGCAGTCGACAGGTCCTCTCTGGAAACACCATATATTTT; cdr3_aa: CASSRQVLSGNTIYF
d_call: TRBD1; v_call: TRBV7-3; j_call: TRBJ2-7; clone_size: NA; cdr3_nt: TGTGCCAGCAGCAGGGGACAGGGGAGCGGCGAGCAGTACTTC; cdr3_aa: CASSRGQGSGEQYF
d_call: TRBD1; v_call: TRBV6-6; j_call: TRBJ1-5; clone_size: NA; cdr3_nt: TGTGCCAGCAGTCCTATAGACAGGGTAAATCAGCCCCAGCATTTT; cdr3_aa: CASSPIDRVNQPQHF
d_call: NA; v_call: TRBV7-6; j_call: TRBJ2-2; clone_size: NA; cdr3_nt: TGTGCCAGCAGCCAGCCACCGAACACCGGGGAGCTGTTTTTT; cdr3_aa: CASSQPPNTGELFF
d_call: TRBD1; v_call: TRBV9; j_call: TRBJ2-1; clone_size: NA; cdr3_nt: TGTGCCAGCAGCGGCCGACAGGGGGCGTTCAATGAGCAGTTCTTC; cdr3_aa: CASSGRQGAFNEQFF
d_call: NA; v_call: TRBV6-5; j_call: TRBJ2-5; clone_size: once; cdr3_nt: TGTGCCAGCAGCCCCTTGGGGGGCTCGCAAGAGACCCAGTACTTC; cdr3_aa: CASSPLGGSQETQYF
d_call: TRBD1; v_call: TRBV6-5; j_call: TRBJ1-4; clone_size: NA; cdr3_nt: TGTGCCAGCAGCCCGACAGGGGTGTTTGAAAAACTGTTTTTT; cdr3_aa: CASSPTGVFEKLFF
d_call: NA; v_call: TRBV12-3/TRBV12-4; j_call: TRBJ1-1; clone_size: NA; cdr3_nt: TGTGCCAGCAGCCCGACAGGGAACACTGAAGCTTTCTTT; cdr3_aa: CASSPTGNTEAFF
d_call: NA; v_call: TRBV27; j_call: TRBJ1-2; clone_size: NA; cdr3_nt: TGTGCCAGCAGTTCGATCGACAGGCCACTCTATGGCTACACCTTC; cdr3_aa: CASSSIDRPLYGYTF
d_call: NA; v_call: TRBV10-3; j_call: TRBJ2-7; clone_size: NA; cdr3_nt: TGTGCCATCAGTGACTCCTACGGGGGGCGATCCTACGAGCAGTACTTC; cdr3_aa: CAISDSYGGRSYEQYF
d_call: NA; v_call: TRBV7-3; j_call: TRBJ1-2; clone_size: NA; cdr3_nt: TGTGCCAGCAGCCCCACTGGGGAATCCGGTTATGGCTACACCTTC; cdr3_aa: CASSPTGESGYGYTF
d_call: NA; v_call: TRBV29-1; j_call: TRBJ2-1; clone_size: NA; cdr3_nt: TGCAGCGCGGCAGGCAATGAGCAGTTCTTC; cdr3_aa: CSAAGNEQFF
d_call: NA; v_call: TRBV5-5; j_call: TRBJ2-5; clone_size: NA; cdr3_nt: TGTGCCAGCAGCCCCACGGGGGGCCGAGAGACCCAGTACTTC; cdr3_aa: CASSPTGGRETQYF
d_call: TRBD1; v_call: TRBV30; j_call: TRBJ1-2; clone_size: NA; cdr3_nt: TGTGCCTGGAGTCCTCGGGACAGGGGGCGCGGTGGCTACACCTTC; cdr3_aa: CAWSPRDRGRGGYTF
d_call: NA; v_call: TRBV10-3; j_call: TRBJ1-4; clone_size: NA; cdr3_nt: TGTGCCATCAGTGAGGCTGAGTTCGGGCGAACTAATGAAAAACTGTTTTTT; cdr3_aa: CAISEAEFGRTNEKLFF
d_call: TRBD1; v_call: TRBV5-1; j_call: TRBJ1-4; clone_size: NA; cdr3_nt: TGCGCCAGCAGATCAGGACAGGGGGTTGAAAAACTGTTTTTT; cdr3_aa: CASRSGQGVEKLFF
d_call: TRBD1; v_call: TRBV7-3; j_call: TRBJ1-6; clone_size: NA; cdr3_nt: TGTGCCAGCAGCCAGACAGGGAGATATAATTCACCCCTCCACTTT; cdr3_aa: CASSQTGRYNSPLHF
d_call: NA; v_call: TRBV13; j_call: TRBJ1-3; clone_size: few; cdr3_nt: TGTGCCAGCAGCCCCCGGGCCTTCTTAAACACCATATATTTT; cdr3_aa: CASSPRAFLNTIYF
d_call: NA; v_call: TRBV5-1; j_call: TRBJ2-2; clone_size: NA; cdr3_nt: TGCGCCAGCAGCTTGGTACAGGGTGTTGGCACCGGGGAGCTGTTTTTT; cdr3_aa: CASSLVQGVGTGELFF
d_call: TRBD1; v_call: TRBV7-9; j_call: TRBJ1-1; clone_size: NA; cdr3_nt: TGTGCCAGCAGCTCTTTAGGGGTACAGGGGGTGAACACTGAAGCTTTCTTT; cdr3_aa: CASSSLGVQGVNTEAFF
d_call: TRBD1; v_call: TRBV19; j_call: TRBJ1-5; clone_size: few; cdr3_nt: TGTGCCAGTAGTGCGAAGGGACAGGGCAATCAGCCCCAGCATTTT; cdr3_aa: CASSAKGQGNQPQHF
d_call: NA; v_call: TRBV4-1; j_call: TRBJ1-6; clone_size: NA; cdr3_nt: TGCGCCAGCAGCCAAGGTGGGACACCTAATAATTCACCCCTCCACTTT; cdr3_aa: CASSQGGTPNNSPLHF
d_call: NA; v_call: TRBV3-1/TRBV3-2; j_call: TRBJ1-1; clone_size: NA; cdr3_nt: TGTGCCAGCAGCCAACCCGGGAGTGGCACTGAAGCTTTCTTT; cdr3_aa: CASSQPGSGTEAFF
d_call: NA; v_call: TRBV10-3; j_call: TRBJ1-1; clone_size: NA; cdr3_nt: TGTGCCATCAGTGAGGTGGGGCTGAGGAACACTGAAGCTTTCTTT; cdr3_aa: CAISEVGLRNTEAFF
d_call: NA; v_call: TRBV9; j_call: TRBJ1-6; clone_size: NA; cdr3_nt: TGTGCCAGCAGCGTAGTGGGGACCTATTCACCCCTCCACTTT; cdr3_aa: CASSVVGTYSPLHF